Below, 2 T cell receptor beta chains from the same sample are listed, as sequenced in a study of Ad26.COV2.S vaccination and SARS-CoV-2 variants. Documented treatment: about 20 received Ad26.COV2.S at low or high dose, single or two shots; several received placebo; per-sample allocation not given. Samples analyzed were those drawn on day 63 after the first vaccine or placebo injection. Profiling relied on immunoSEQ multiplex PCR, and the TCRdb table lists in-frame clones only, not all of them. The data show a few hundred thousand clones, with around nine tenths seen just once and about 3.4% held by the top ten. The sequenced sample was peripheral blood, obtained in a trial of Ad26.COV2.S vaccine versus placebo. These receptors originate from a person aged 18-60 years who received the Ad26.COV2.S COVID-19 vaccine or a placebo.

V usage is TRBV5-4 and J usage is TRBJ2-1, with 7 bases that match TRBD1. The length of the CDR3 is 15 residues. V lost 1 base and J lost 6; bases outside the gene matches: 7. Germline-derived CDR1 and CDR2 are SGHNT and YYREEE (reference sequence). The CDR3, as DNA: TGTGCCAGCAGCTTGTTGAGGGGGCTTGGCAATGAGCAGTTCTTC. Translating gives CASSLLRGLGNEQFF.

The V call is TRBV19, the J call TRBJ1-2, with 7 bases that match TRBD1. The germline gives CDR1 LNHDA, CDR2 SQIVND (reference sequence). The V and J ends lost 2 bases and 4 bases, in that order; junction bases with no gene match: 4. There are 14 residues in the CDR3. CDR3 sequence: CASSIQGVTYGYTF. The CDR3 bases are TGTGCCAGTAGTATACAGGGGGTGACCTATGGCTACACCTTC. Together with reference TRBV19 and TRBJ1-2, the CDR3 gives the full variable domain: DGGITQSPKYLFRKEGQNVTLSCEQNLNHDAMYWYRQDPGQGLRLIYYSQIVNDFQKGDIAEGYSVSREKKESFPLTVTSAQKNPTAFYLCASSIQGVTYGYTFGSGTRLTVV.